The clone carrying this T cell receptor (beta chain) has just a few counts. This record belongs to a study of OX40 agonist ivuxolimab in advanced cancers. About the research overall: Patients were roughly 81% male with ages roughly 20 to 90, mean approximately 55.

Collection of blood occurred at baseline, at cycle 4 day 1, and at cycle 7 day 1. The germline gives CDR1 MGHRA, CDR2 YSYEKL. After removal of 3 bases from V and 3 bases from J, the junction contained 4 bases not matched to a gene. This CDR3 comprises 16 residues. Using immunoSEQ multiplex PCR, the repertoire was profiled, and TCRdb retains in-frame clones only, with some absent. The table has about 68,000 clones, 65% to 90% seen once. This chain joins TRBV4-1 and TRBJ2-1, with TRBD2 matching over 11 bases. The clonotype comes from an adult with an advanced solid tumor such as melanoma, head and neck, liver or kidney cancer. Specimen: CD4+ or CD8+ T cells sorted from blood, collected in a trial of the OX40 agonist ivuxolimab. The DNA of the CDR3 is TGCGCCAGCAGCCATCATACTAGCGGGAGCTACAATGAGCAGTTCTTC. As protein: CASSHHTSGSYNEQFF.